This passage covers 18 T cell receptor beta chains from one sample sequenced in a study of T cell clonality in common variable immunodeficiency. The repertoire was sequenced with immunoSEQ multiplex PCR; TCRdb's copy has only in-frame clones and lacks some. The sample has 35,000 or so clones, none seen only once. Material: peripheral blood mononuclear cells. The receptors come from a person between 18 and 70 years old in good health.

This clone was seen ten or more times. CDR3 DNA (partial): TGCGCCAGCAGCTTGTCCCAGGGAATGGCGGATGGC. Protein: CASSLSQGMADG. The entire CDR3 protein is CASSLSQGMADGYTF. The chain joins TRBV5-1 to TRBJ1-2; possible D gene TRBD1, 5 bases. The read comes to an end 3 residues before the CDR3 does, leaving the germline J gene to fill in the end. CDR1 is SGHRS, CDR2 YFSETQ, per germline. CDR3 size: 15 residues. Trimming pared 1 base from V and 6 bases from J, leaving 16 bases between.

This clone was observed a handful of times. The read terminates 3 residues before the CDR3 end, so the remaining end is supplied by the germline J gene. The chain joins TRBV27 to TRBJ2-5; unclear D gene. There are 15 residues in the CDR3. V gave up 4 bases and J gave up 1 base, with 13 bases separating them. In germline, CDR1 is MNHEY, CDR2 SMNVEV (reference sequence). CDR3 DNA, as far as it was read: TGTGCCAGCAGTTGGAATACCGGGTCCCAAGAGACC. This translates into CASSWNTGSQET. The complete CDR3 reads CASSWNTGSQETQYF.

Many counts were recorded for this clone. CDR3 residues: CASSLAGEGWQPQHF. The sequenced part of the CDR3 DNA is TGCGCCAGCAGCTTGGCCGGGGAAGGTTGGCAGCCC. The rearrangement links TRBV5-1 to TRBJ1-5; no reliable D call. The read stops 3 residues short of the end of the CDR3; the missing end is completed from the germline J gene. V lost 0 bases, J lost 7 bases, and 14 bases lay in between. CDR1 and CDR2 (germline): SGHRS, YFSETQ. The CDR3 runs 15 residues.

This clone was detected ten times or more. The read halts 3 residues ahead of the CDR3 end, with the missing end drawn from the germline J gene. Other nucleotide sequences in the sample specify the same CDR3. The chain combines TRBV6-4 with TRBJ2-3; TRBD2 matches at 8 bases. The CDR3 totals 14 residues. V shed 3 bases and J 3 bases; nucleotides not matched to a gene: 2. Looked up from germline, CDR1 is MRHNA and CDR2 is SNTAGT. This CDR3 is CASSERLATDTQYF. Partial CDR3 DNA: TGTGCCAGCAGTGAGAGACTAGCGACAGATACG.

Many counts were recorded for this clone. Read sequence stops 3 residues before the CDR3 end, and the germline J gene provides the missing end. The rearrangement joins TRBV20-1 to TRBJ2-7, with 8 bases identical to TRBD2. The trim removed 2 bases at V and 3 bases at J, leaving 9 bases unmatched. This CDR3 contains 15 residues. Germline CDR1 DFQATT, CDR2 SNEGSKA (reference sequence). Incomplete CDR3 DNA: TGCAGTGCTAGATCGCTACGAGCGGGAGTCTACGAG. As protein: CSARSLRAGVYE. The whole CDR3 is CSARSLRAGVYEQYF.

This clone was seen many times. The sequenced fragment ends 3 residues before the CDR3 boundary, so the rest is inferred from the germline J gene. The genes are TRBV5-5 and TRBJ2-7, with a tentative D call TRBD2 (5 bases). Germline V lookup: CDR1 SGHKS, CDR2 YYEKEE (reference sequence). The CDR3 is 15 amino acids. Deletions cut 4 bases from V and 0 bases from J, with 14 bases between. The CDR3 DNA, read in part, is TGTGCCAGCAGCCTCGCGGGCCCTAGCTCCTACGAG. This sequence encodes CASSLAGPSSYE. The entire CDR3 is CASSLAGPSSYEQYF.

This clone was seen repeatedly, ten times or more. The CDR3 protein is CASSQERQQNTEAFF. CDR3 bases read: TGTGCCAGCAGCCAAGAGAGACAGCAGAACACTGAA. This chain uses TRBV14 with TRBJ1-1, with D maybe TRBD1 (5 bases). The CDR3 extends 3 residues past the end of the read, so its final part is completed from the germline J gene. The CDR3 consists of 15 residues. Trimming pared 0 bases from V and 1 base from J, leaving 9 bases between. In germline, CDR1 is SGHDN, CDR2 FVKESK.

At least ten counts were recorded for this clone. The DNA ends 3 residues before the CDR3 does, and the rest of the CDR3 is filled in from the germline J gene. The chain links TRBV19 to TRBJ2-5; TRBD1 matches at 12 bases. V dropped 5 bases and J dropped 4; count of bases not matched to a gene: 2. Germline V gives CDR1 LNHDA, CDR2 SQIVND (reference sequence). The CDR3 totals 14 residues. The CDR3 bases that were read are TGTGCCAGTAGTCGGGACAGGGGGCTAGAGACC. It translates to CASSRDRGLET. The full CDR3 sequence reads CASSRDRGLETQYF.

Ten or more counts support this clone. The CDR3 goes on 3 residues after the read ends, and that part is filled in from the germline J gene. V usage is TRBV3-1 (or the pseudogene TRBV3-2) and J usage is TRBJ2-7; D is perhaps TRBD1 (6 bases). V dropped 5 bases and J dropped 5 bases, with 19 bases sitting between them. Germline lookup yields CDR1 LGHDT and CDR2 YNNKEL (reference sequence). CDR3 length: 15 amino acids. The CDR3 loop reads CASSRTTGSPHEQYF. Incomplete CDR3 DNA: TGTGCCAGCAGCAGGACGACAGGAAGTCCCCACGAG.

This clone was counted ten times or more. The CDR3 goes on 3 residues after the read ends, and that part is filled in from the germline J gene. The genes are TRBV14 and TRBJ2-1; 7 bases fit TRBD2. CDR3 size: 16 residues. Germline V lookup: CDR1 SGHDN, CDR2 FVKESK. V trimming: 1 base; J trimming: 7 bases; junction bases outside the gene matches: 10. The sequenced part of the CDR3 DNA is TGTGCCAGCAGCCAAGCAGGGCGGGGGAGGGGTAATGAG. Protein: CASSQAGRGRGNE. The whole CDR3 sequence is CASSQAGRGRGNEQFF.

This clone was counted ten times or more. The read ends 3 residues before the CDR3 terminus; that terminus is restored from the germline J gene. The J gene is TRBJ2-6, the V gene TRBV12-3 or TRBV12-4; no clear D gene. With 8 bases removed from V and 1 base from J, the gap between germline ends came to 9 bases. CDR3 length: 14 amino acids. CDR3 sequence: CASSQASGANVLTF. Partial CDR3 DNA: TGTGCCAGCTCTCAGGCGTCTGGGGCCAACGTC.

This clone was detected many times. The read finishes 3 residues shy of the CDR3 end, and the germline J gene is used to complete it. The chain has TRBV5-1 and TRBJ2-3; 15 bases line up with TRBD2. Germline V lookup: CDR1 SGHRS, CDR2 YFSETQ. The CDR3 is made up of 16 amino acids. V lost 2 bases and J lost 5; bases outside the gene matches: 3. The CDR3 bases that were read are TGCGCCAGCAGCTTCGGACTAGCGGGAGGGTTAGATACG. This translates into CASSFGLAGGLDT. The entire CDR3 sequence reads CASSFGLAGGLDTQYF.

At least ten counts were recorded for this clone. With the read ending 3 residues before the CDR3 end, the germline J gene is used to fill in that end. This sequence joins TRBV28 and TRBJ2-5; TRBD2 matches 8 bases. CDR3 length: 15 residues. Germline V gives CDR1 MDHEN, CDR2 SYDVKM. V dropped 3 bases and J dropped 5; count of bases not matched to a gene: 8. Incomplete CDR3 DNA: TGTGCCAGCAGTTTCCCTCGGGGGGGGCGCGAGACC. It codes for CASSFPRGGRET. The entire CDR3 protein is CASSFPRGGRETQYF.

This clone was recorded many times. The CDR3 DNA, read in part, is TGTGCCAGCAGCTTTTCTAGCGGGAGCCCCAATGAG. As protein: CASSFSSGSPNE. The whole CDR3 protein is CASSFSSGSPNEQFF. The chain carries TRBV11-1 and TRBJ2-1; 10 nucleotides line up with TRBD2. The CDR3 end falls 3 residues outside the read, so it is completed with the germline J gene. J was trimmed by 6 bases and V by 3 bases; bases with no gene match: 5. CDR1 is SGHAT and CDR2 is FQDESV in the germline V gene (reference sequence). This CDR3 has 15 amino acids.

This clone was recorded at least ten times. The read ends 3 residues early relative to the CDR3; the germline J gene fills the gap. This chain connects TRBV19 to TRBJ2-2; TRBD2 matches 7 bases. The CDR3 is made up of 16 amino acids. Germline V gene sequence: CDR1 LNHDA, CDR2 SQIVND (reference sequence). V shed 4 bases and J 4 bases; nucleotides not matched to a gene: 9. CDR3 loop: CASSNEREIITGELFF. The part of the CDR3 DNA that was read is TGTGCCAGTAGTAATGAGCGGGAAATTATCACCGGGGAG.

This clone came up a few times. The read gets to within 3 residues of the CDR3 end, and the germline J gene fills in the rest. This chain links TRBV20-1 with TRBJ1-1; D remains ambiguous. The ends were cut back, 1 base at V and 0 bases at J, with 6 bases in the middle. CDR3 size: 13 residues. Germline V gene data show CDR1 as DFQATT and CDR2 as SNEGSKA (reference sequence). The CDR3 spells CSARAPMNTEAFF. The covered CDR3 bases are TGCAGTGCTAGAGCCCCCATGAACACTGAA.

The sequenced CDR3 bases are TGTGCCAGCAGCTTAGATCAGATCTCTGGAAACACC. Amino acid sequence: CASSLDQISGNT. The full CDR3 reads CASSLDQISGNTIYF. The chain combines TRBV7-9 with TRBJ1-3; D gene ambiguous. The CDR3 end falls 3 residues outside the read, so it is completed with the germline J gene. V lost 1 base to trimming and J lost 0 bases, with 7 bases between them. Germline CDR1 SEHNR, CDR2 FQNEAQ (reference sequence). The CDR3 consists of 15 residues.

In this sample, this clone turned up many times. From the germline J gene comes the end of the CDR3, since the read stops 3 residues before it. The chain has TRBV19 and TRBJ2-3; 9 nucleotides line up with TRBD1. Trimming took 6 bases from V and 2 from J; bases not matched to a gene: 6. The CDR3 length is 15 residues. In germline, CDR1 is LNHDA, CDR2 SQIVND (reference sequence). The covered CDR3 bases are TGTGCCAGTAGGGACAGGGGAGGTTTCACAGATACG. Amino acid sequence: CASRDRGGFTDT. The complete CDR3 reads CASRDRGGFTDTQYF.